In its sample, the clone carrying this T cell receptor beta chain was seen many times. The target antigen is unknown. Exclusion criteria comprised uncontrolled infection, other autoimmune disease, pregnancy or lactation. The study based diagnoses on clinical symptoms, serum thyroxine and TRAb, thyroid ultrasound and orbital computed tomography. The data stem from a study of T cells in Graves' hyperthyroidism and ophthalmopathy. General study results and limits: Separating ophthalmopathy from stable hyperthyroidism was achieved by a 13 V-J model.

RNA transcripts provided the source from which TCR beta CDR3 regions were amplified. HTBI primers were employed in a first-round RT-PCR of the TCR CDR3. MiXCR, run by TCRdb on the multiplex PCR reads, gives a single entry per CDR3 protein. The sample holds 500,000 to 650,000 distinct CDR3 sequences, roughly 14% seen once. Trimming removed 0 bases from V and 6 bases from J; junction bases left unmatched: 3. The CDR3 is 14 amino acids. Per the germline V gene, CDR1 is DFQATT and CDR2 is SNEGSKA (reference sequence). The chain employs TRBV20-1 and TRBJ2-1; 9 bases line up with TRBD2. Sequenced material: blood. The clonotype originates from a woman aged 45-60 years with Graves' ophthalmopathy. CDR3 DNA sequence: TGCAGTGCTAGAGATGGACTAGCGTTCAATGAGCAGTTCTTC. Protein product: CSARDGLAFNEQFF.